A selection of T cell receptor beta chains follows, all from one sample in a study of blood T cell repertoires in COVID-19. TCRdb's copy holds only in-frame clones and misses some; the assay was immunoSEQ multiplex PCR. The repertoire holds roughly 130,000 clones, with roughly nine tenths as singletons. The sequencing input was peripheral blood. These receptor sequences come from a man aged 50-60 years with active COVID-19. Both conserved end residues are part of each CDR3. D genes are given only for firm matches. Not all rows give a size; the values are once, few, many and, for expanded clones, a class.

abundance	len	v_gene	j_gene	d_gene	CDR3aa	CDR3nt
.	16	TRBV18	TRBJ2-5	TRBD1	CASSPPGQGAGETQYF	TGTGCCAGCTCACCACCGGGACAGGGCGCGGGGGAGACCCAGTACTTC
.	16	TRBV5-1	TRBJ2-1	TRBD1	CASNVRTGGFRDEQFF	TGCGCCAGCAATGTGAGGACAGGGGGCTTTCGCGATGAGCAGTTCTTC
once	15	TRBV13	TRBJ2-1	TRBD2	CASSPPSGNYNEQFF	TGTGCCAGCAGCCCGCCGAGCGGGAACTACAATGAGCAGTTCTTC
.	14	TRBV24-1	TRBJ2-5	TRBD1	CATSDGQGKETQYF	TGTGCCACCAGTGATGGACAGGGTAAAGAGACCCAGTACTTC
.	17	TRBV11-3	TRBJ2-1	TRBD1	CASSLQVRDRGQNEQFF	TGTGCCAGCAGCCTTCAGGTCCGGGACAGGGGGCAAAATGAGCAGTTCTTC
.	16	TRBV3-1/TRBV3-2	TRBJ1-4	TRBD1	CASSQDDRATNEKLFF	TGTGCCAGCAGCCAAGACGACAGGGCAACTAATGAAAAACTGTTTTTT
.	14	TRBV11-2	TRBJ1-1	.	CASSHPTGNTEAFF	TGTGCCAGCAGCCATCCGACAGGGAACACTGAAGCTTTCTTT
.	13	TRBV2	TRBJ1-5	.	CASSLRGEQPQHF	TGTGCCAGCAGTCTTCGGGGGGAACAGCCCCAGCATTTT
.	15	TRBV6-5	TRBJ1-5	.	CASRWEAISNQPQHF	TGTGCCAGCAGGTGGGAGGCCATTAGCAATCAGCCCCAGCATTTT
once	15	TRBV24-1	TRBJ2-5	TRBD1	CATSGGQGAGETQYF	TGTGCCACCAGTGGGGGGCAGGGGGCGGGGGAGACCCAGTACTTC
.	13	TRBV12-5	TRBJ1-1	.	CASGLAQYTEAFF	TGTGCTAGTGGTTTGGCCCAGTACACTGAAGCTTTCTTT
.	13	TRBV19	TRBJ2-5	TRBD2	CASRTSGQETQYF	TGTGCCAGTAGGACTAGCGGGCAAGAGACCCAGTACTTC
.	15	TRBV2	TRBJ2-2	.	CASLQGWRTAGELFF	TGTGCCAGCCTTCAGGGATGGAGAACAGCCGGGGAGCTGTTTTTT
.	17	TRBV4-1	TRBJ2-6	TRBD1	CASSQGTGGSGANVLTF	TGCGCCAGCAGCCAAGGGACAGGGGGTTCTGGGGCCAACGTCCTGACTTTC
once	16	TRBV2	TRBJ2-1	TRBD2	CASSPFIAGGYNEQFF	TGTGCCAGCAGTCCATTCATAGCGGGAGGCTACAATGAGCAGTTCTTC
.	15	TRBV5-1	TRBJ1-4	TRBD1	CASSLGQGSGEKLFF	TGCGCCAGCAGCTTGGGACAGGGGTCGGGTGAAAAACTGTTTTTT
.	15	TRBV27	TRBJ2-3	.	CASSTYRELTDTQYF	TGTGCCAGCAGCACATACAGGGAGCTCACAGATACGCAGTATTTT
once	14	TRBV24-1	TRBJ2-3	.	CATGGDMGTDTQYF	TGTGCCACAGGAGGGGATATGGGCACAGATACGCAGTATTTT
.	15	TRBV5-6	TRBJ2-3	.	CASSLDAGYTDTQYF	TGTGCCAGCAGCTTGGACGCGGGTTACACAGATACGCAGTATTTT
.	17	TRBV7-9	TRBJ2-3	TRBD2	CASSSGLAGVRTDTQYF	TGTGCCAGCAGCTCCGGACTAGCGGGAGTTCGGACAGATACGCAGTATTTT
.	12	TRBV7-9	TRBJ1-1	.	CASSPETAEAFF	TGTGCCAGCAGCCCCGAGACAGCGGAAGCTTTCTTT
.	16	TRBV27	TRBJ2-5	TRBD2	CASSYTLGGKQETQYF	TGTGCCAGCAGTTACACTCTGGGGGGGAAACAAGAGACCCAGTACTTC
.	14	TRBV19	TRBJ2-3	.	CASSQSYRTDTQYF	TGTGCCAGTAGTCAATCCTATAGAACAGATACGCAGTATTTT
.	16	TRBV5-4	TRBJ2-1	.	CASSLANGGANNEQFF	TGTGCCAGCAGCTTGGCCAATGGCGGGGCTAACAATGAGCAGTTCTTC